The present entry profiles one T cell receptor beta chain with its context. Its antigen specificity is not known. No base quality values were provided; no much bigger clone lies one nucleotide off. The data derive from a study of shared clonotypes between healthy human individuals (TCRdb year 2020). With regard to the full study: The cohort comprised two women and a few men aged 18 to 49 years. Each donor's leukapheresis produced roughly between roughly 0.9 and 8.9 billion PBMCs. For each donor, CD4 naive and CD4 memory were each given three plates, CD8 naive was given two plates, and CD8 memory was given one plate. To increase sequencing depth and limit assay-specific biases, different laboratories used diverse techniques to prepare libraries and sequence TCR repertoires. To estimate repertoire size and how much clonotype sharing occurs between individuals, the study deeply sequenced the blood TCR repertoires of 5 or 6 healthy adults.

Between the V and J ends, shortened by 2 bases and 6 bases respectively, the junction contains 13 bases. In the germline V gene, CDR1 corresponds to MDHEN and CDR2 to SYDVKM. Its CDR3 holds 14 amino acids, cysteine through phenylalanine. Kept here is only the CDR3 DNA, which spans 42 bases and is read in frame from base 1. Using the deep immunoSEQ assay, multiplex PCR amplified TCR CDR3 regions from genomic DNA. Extracted genomic DNA from each cell subset was distributed evenly across all wells of several immunoSEQ 96-well plates, and each plate was treated as a replicate. Each replicate PCR for sorted subsets received about 0.2 ug genomic DNA, equal to roughly 29,000 T cell genomes. The purified libraries were quantified using a Qubit 3.0 fluorometer, sized with a Bioanalyzer 2100, and then quantified again using the KAPA Library Quantification kit. Each immunoSEQ 96-well plate was sequenced on its own single-read 150-cycle Illumina NextSeq 550 flow cell. Regarding the original processing steps: Because only junctional sequences without quality scores were contained in the immunoSEQ output, filtering matching that applied to full-length reads could not be performed. Sequences were annotated with PyIR, a Python wrapper for IgBLAST v1.9, using IMGT germline references to assign V/J genes and CDR3. Reads were removed for weak V/J assignments (E-value above 1e-6), missing CDR3, stop codons, out-of-frame junctions, or ambiguous translated residues. V3J clonotypes were defined as sequences sharing the same inferred V gene, J gene, and CDR3 amino acid sequence. The percentage overlap between two repertoires was calculated by dividing the number of shared unique clonotypes by the size of the smaller repertoire. Three approaches were used to assess repertoire richness: RTK rarefaction, the Chao1 estimator, and Recon v2.1 estimates of unobserved clonotypes. Generation probabilities were computed with OLGA for all TCRbeta clonotypes obtained by the gDNA method from four donors. TCRdb stores this immuneACCESS table with in-frame sequences only. Part of the clones is absent; in the studies checked, under half of the shortfall reflects unresolved V genes, and no reason is known for the rest. D and trimming were read from the DNA, whereas the V and J calls and clone size are those reported in that table. The sample includes some 2,100,000 clones, with nearly 97% observed a single time. 0.1% to 0.15% of the sample is held by the ten biggest clonotypes.

Donors were healthy HIV-negative adults with no recently reported acute infections or vaccinations. Every donor was a Caucasian adult living in Nashville, Tennessee, USA. CD4+ T cells were enriched by magnetic negative selection, after which naive cells were positively selected on CD45RA and the negative fraction was taken as the memory subset. Blood was obtained by leukapheresis, after which PBMCs were separated by Ficoll-Histopaque density gradient centrifugation and cryopreserved in liquid nitrogen vapor phase. Analytical flow cytometry was used to check the purity and quantity of each magnetically sorted T cell population. Each sorted fraction had its genomic DNA isolated and then quantified by UV absorbance on a Nanodrop 2000c. What the study reported, not specific to this receptor: Naive subsets generally had larger estimated clonotype richness than memory subsets. Sharing across several donors was observed for around 4.8% of naive CD4, under 4% of naive CD8, roughly 2.4% of memory CD4, and about 0.39% of memory CD8 clonotypes. Pairwise subsampling indicated that sequencing depth was expected to affect the degree of clonotype sharing among donors. Even with the large sequencing depth, rarefaction of the sorted-subset datasets indicated that sequencing was incomplete. The genetic and exposure-history diversity represented was limited by the small number of donors. Sampling was restricted to blood, and TCR repertoires in tissues likely differ from the TCR repertoires found in blood. Clonotypes shared by all four sorted-subset donors showed higher generation probabilities than non-shared clonotypes.

The TCR comes from a man younger than 35 in good health. The rearrangement combines TRBV28 with TRBJ1-2, with the identity of the D gene unclear. The sample consisted of naive CD4+ T cells sorted from blood. The cell subset or site label here, explained by the study, means: CD45RA+ positively selected. Read as DNA, the sequence is TGTGCCAGCAGTTTAGGTCAGAGCATCGATGGCTACACCTTC. Its amino acids are CASSLGQSIDGYTF.